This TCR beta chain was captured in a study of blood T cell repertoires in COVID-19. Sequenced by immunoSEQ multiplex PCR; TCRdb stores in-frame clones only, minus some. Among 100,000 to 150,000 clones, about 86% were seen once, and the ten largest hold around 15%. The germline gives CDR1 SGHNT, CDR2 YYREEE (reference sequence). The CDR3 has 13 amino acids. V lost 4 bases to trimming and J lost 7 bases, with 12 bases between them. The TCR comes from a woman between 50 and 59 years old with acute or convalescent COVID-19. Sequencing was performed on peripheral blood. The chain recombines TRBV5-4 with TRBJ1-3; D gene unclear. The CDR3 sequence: CASSRALENTIYF. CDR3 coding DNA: TGTGCCAGCAGCCGCGCGTTGGAGAACACCATATATTTT.